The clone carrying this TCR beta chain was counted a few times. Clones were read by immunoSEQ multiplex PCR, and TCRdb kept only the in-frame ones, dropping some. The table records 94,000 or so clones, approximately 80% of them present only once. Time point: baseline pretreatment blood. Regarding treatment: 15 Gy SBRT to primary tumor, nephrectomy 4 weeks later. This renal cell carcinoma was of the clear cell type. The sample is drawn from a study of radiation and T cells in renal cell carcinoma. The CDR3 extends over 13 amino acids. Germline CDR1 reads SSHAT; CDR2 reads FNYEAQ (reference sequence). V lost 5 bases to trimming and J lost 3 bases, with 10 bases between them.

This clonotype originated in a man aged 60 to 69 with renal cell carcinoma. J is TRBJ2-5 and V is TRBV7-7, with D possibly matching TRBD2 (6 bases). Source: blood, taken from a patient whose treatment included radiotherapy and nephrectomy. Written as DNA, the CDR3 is TGTGCCAGCAGCATTGGACTAAAAGAGACCCAGTACTTC. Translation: CASSIGLKETQYF.